Listed below are T cell receptor beta chains from one sample, sequenced in a study of neurological immune-mediated disorders. TCRdb redid the calling of the 5' RACE reads with MiXCR, one entry per CDR3 protein. The top ten clones hold around 6.8% of a sample with 70,000 to 95,000 distinct CDR3 sequences, roughly 13% of them seen once. The sequenced sample was PBMCs. The receptors originated from a woman aged 45-59 years in good health. The CDR3 runs from the conserved cysteine through the conserved F or W. Fields, in order: V gene, J gene, CDR3 protein.

TRBV5-1	TRBJ1-2	CASSLDAVGRDGHTF
TRBV5-1	TRBJ2-1	CASSLATSGVEQFF
TRBV27	TRBJ2-3	CASSFRRERTDTQYF
TRBV5-1	TRBJ2-2	CASSSLAGGETGELFF
TRBV28	TRBJ2-2	CASSLTRSSGELFF
TRBV6-1	TRBJ2-1	CASSRDNPGYNEQFF
TRBV7-2	TRBJ2-3	CANAREVTQYF
TRBV28	TRBJ2-7	CASRQTGWGYEQYF
TRBV3-1	TRBJ1-5	CASSQSQGGNQPQHF
TRBV7-2	TRBJ2-3	CASSLRGEDTQYF
TRBV7-2	TRBJ2-7	CASSPGVMYEQYF
TRBV7-2	TRBJ2-5	CASSRGAQETQYF
TRBV10-3	TRBJ2-5	CAISESFQGQETQYF
TRBV12-3/TRBV12-4	TRBJ2-5	CASGGTGGQETQYF
TRBV5-1	TRBJ2-1	CASSFIVGGPDEQFF
TRBV29-1	TRBJ2-5	CSVVTIGQETQYF
TRBV20-1	TRBJ2-1	CSAGLAGGYEQFF
TRBV5-1	TRBJ2-3	CASSSLAGVGDTQYF
TRBV20-1	TRBJ1-2	CSAPPLYNSRAGYTF
TRBV2	TRBJ1-6	CASNRESSYNSPLHF
TRBV5-1	TRBJ2-5	CASSFGGTSGSQETQYF
TRBV28	TRBJ1-4	CASSSTGLDEKLFF
TRBV12-3/TRBV12-4	TRBJ2-7	CASRGDSYEQYF
TRBV20-1	TRBJ1-1	CSASPSGVAAEAFF
TRBV7-2	TRBJ2-7	CASSSSGTYSYEQYF
TRBV7-2	TRBJ1-1	CASRDRVNTEAFF
TRBV12-3/TRBV12-4	TRBJ1-5	CASSLKSSQPQHF
TRBV12-3/TRBV12-4	TRBJ2-7	CASRLAGVRDEQYF
TRBV5-1	TRBJ1-1	CASSSTDRGPDTEAFF
TRBV28	TRBJ2-7	CASSSQGALYEQYF
TRBV4-1	TRBJ2-5	CASRQDRVGQETQYF
TRBV20-1	TRBJ2-3	CSARVRAGGQWRTQYF
TRBV7-9	TRBJ2-7	CASSILGTHGHEQYF
TRBV12-3/TRBV12-4	TRBJ1-5	CASSLGNSNQPQHF
TRBV5-1	TRBJ2-7	CASSFQPGSGIEQYF
TRBV5-1	TRBJ2-2	CASSVGTANTGELFF
TRBV5-6	TRBJ1-2	CASSQRRIYGYTF
TRBV5-1	TRBJ2-3	CASSLDRTPRGDTQYF
TRBV14	TRBJ2-3	CASSTWRTPSTDTQYF
TRBV20-1	TRBJ2-5	CSARAAETQYF
TRBV6-5	TRBJ2-3	CASSDRGGSTDTQNF
TRBV10-3	TRBJ2-1	CAAKREGGNVQFF
TRBV9	TRBJ2-3	CASSATSHGTDTQYF
TRBV28	TRBJ2-7	CASSFCPAWPYEQYF
TRBV6-6	TRBJ1-5	CASTQSRPEDQPQHF
TRBV7-2	TRBJ2-7	CASSLVGRRGVISFEQYF
TRBV12-3/TRBV12-4	TRBJ2-7	CASSRDRRTSFYEQYF
TRBV5-1	TRBJ2-3	CASSEGLAISTDTQYF
TRBV20-1	TRBJ2-3	CSARGWGQGDTQYF
TRBV28	TRBJ1-2	CASSLPGQVVQFYGYTF
TRBV5-5	TRBJ1-3	CASSLEGRLSGNTIYF